This T cell receptor (beta chain) emerged from a study of shared clonotypes between healthy human individuals. As for this clone: As yet, its antigen is unknown. Additional DNA sequences in this sample encode the identical CDR3.

Naive CD8 cells comprised CD45RO-negative, CCR7-positively selected cells, excluding terminally differentiated effector memory CD45RA+ cells. Deletions cut 2 bases from V and 0 bases from J, with 5 bases between. Germline values: CDR1 SGDLS, CDR2 YYNGEE. The CDR3 length is 14 residues. The protocol was immunoSEQ multiplex PCR, while the TCRdb copy is restricted to in-frame clones and leaves out a portion. The sample lists about 2.2 million clones, 93% seen once, with approximately 1.6% in the top ten. Study outcomes and limitations: For naive CD4 cells, 4% to 5% of clonotypes were shared across a few donors. Clonotype sharing among the donors was expected to vary with sequencing depth.

This sequence was found in a man aged 18-30 years in good health. Some clones in this sample may be carry-over from other donors' samples. The chain has TRBV9 and TRBJ2-2; no clear D. Material for sequencing was naive CD8+ T cells from PBMCs. The CDR3 DNA sequence: TGTGCCAGCAGCGTGCCCACGAACACCGGGGAGCTGTTTTTT. It specifies CASSVPTNTGELFF.